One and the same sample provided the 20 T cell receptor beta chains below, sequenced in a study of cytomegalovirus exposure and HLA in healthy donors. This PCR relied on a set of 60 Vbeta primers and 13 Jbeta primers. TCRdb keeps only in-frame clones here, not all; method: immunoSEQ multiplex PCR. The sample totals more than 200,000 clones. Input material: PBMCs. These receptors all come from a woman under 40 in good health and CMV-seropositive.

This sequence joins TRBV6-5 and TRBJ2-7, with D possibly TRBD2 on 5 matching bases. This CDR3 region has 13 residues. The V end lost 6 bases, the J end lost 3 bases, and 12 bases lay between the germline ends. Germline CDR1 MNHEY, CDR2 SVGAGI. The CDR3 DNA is TGTGCCAGCAGGAGGTCGGACTTCTACGAGCAGTACTTC. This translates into CASRRSDFYEQYF.

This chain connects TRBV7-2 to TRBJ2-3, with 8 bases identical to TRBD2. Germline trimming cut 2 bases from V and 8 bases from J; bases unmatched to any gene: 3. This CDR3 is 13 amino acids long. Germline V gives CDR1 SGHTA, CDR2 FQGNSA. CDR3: CASSLTRGGTQYF. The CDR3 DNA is TGTGCCAGCAGCTTAACCCGGGGGGGTACGCAGTATTTT.

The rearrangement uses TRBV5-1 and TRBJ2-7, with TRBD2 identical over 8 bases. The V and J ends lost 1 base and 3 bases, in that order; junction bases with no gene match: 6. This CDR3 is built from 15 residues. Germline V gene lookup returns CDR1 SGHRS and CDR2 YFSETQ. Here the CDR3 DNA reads TGCGCCAGCAGCTTGCTGGCGGGAGGCGGCTACGAGCAGTACTTC. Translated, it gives CASSLLAGGGYEQYF.

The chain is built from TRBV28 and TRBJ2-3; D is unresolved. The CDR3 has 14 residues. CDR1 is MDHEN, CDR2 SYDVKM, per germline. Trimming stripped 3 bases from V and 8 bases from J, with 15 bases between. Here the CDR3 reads CASSLWSRLGTQYF. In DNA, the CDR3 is TGTGCCAGCAGTTTGTGGTCTAGGTTGGGTACGCAGTATTTT. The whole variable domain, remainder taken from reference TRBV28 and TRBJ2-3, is DVKVTQSSRYLVKRTGEKVFLECVQDMDHENMFWYRQDPGLGLRLIYFSYDVKMKEKGDIPEGYSVSREKKERFSLILESASTNQTSMYLCASSLWSRLGTQYFGPGTRLTVL.

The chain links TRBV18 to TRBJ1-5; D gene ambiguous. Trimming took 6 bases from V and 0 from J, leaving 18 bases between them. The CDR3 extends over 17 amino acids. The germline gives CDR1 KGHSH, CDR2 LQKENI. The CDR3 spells CASSPPHQANSNQPQHF. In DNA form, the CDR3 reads TGTGCCAGCTCTCCCCCCCACCAGGCGAATAGCAATCAGCCCCAGCATTTT.

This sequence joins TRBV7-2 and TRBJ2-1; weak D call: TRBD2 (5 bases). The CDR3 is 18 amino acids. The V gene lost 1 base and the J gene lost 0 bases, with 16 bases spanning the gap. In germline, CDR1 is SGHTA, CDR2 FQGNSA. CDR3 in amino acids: CASSLGPPGSHSYNEQFF. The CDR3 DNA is TGTGCCAGCAGCTTAGGCCCGCCGGGGAGCCACTCCTACAATGAGCAGTTCTTC.

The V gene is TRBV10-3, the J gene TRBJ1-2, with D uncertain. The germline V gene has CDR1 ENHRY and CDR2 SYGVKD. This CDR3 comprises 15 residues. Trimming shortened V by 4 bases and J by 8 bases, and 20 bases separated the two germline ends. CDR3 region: CAISAPSSGLGGYTF. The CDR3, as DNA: TGTGCCATCAGTGCCCCTAGCAGTGGGTTGGGAGGCTACACCTTC.

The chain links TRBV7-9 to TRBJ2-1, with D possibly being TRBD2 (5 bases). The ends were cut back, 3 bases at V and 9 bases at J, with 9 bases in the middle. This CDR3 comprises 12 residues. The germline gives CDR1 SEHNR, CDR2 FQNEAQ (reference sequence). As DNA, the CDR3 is TGTGCCAGCAGCTTCGGAGGCGGTGAGCAGTTCTTC. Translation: CASSFGGGEQFF. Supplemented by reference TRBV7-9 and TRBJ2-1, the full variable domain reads DTGVSQNPRHKITKRGQNVTFRCDPISEHNRLYWYRQTLGQGPEFLTYFQNEAQLEKSRLLSDRFSAERPKGSFSTLEIQRTEQGDSAMYLCASSFGGGEQFFGPGTRLTVL.

CDR3 residues: CASSEQGLAEAFF. The CDR3 coding sequence is TGTGCCAGCAGTGAACAGGGGCTCGCTGAAGCTTTCTTT. The V call is TRBV6-1, the J call TRBJ1-1; D might be TRBD1 (6 bases). The CDR3 is 13 residues long. Trimming removed 2 bases at V and 6 bases at J, with 10 bases between. Germline CDR1 MNHNS, CDR2 SASEGT.

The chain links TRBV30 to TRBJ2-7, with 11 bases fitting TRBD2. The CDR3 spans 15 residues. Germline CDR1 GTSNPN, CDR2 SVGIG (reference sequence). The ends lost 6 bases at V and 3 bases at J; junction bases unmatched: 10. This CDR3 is CACSRSTSGSYEQYF. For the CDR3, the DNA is TGTGCCTGTTCCCGGAGTACTAGCGGGAGCTACGAGCAGTACTTC.

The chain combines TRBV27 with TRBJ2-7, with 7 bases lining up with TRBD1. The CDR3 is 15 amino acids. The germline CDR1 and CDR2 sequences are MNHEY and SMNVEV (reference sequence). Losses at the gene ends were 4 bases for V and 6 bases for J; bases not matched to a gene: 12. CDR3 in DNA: TGTGCCAGCAGTTCCTCCCAGACAGGGAAAGCCGAGCAGTACTTC. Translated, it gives CASSSSQTGKAEQYF.

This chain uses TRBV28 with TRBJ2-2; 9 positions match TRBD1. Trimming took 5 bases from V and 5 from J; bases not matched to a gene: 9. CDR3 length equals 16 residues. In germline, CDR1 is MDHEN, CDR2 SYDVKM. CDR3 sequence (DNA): TGTGCCAGCAGTCCTTGGGGACAGGGAGGGACCGGGGAGCTGTTTTTT. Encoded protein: CASSPWGQGGTGELFF.

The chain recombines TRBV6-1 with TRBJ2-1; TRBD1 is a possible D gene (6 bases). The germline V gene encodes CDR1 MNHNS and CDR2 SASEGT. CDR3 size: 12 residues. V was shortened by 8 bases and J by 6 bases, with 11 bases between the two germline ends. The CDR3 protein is CASAQGFNEQFF. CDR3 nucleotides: TGTGCCAGCGCACAGGGTTTCAATGAGCAGTTCTTC.

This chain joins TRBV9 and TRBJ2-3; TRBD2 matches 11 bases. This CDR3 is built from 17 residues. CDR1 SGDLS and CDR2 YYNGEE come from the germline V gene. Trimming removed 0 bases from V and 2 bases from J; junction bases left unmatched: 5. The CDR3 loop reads CASSVGVSGRATDTQYF. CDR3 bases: TGTGCCAGCAGCGTAGGCGTTAGCGGGAGGGCCACAGATACGCAGTATTTT.

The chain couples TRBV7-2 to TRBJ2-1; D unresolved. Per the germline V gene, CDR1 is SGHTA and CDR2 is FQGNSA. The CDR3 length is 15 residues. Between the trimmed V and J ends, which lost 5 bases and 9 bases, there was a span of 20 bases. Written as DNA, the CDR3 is TGTGCCAGCAGCGCCTTGAGGTATCGAGTAGGTGAGCAGTTCTTC. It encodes CASSALRYRVGEQFF.

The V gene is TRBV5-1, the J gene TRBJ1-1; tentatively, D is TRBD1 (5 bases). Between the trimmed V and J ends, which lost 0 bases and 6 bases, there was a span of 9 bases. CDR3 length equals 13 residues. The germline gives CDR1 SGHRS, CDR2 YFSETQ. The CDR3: CASSLGGDAEAFF. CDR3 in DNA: TGCGCCAGCAGCTTGGGGGGGGACGCTGAAGCTTTCTTT.

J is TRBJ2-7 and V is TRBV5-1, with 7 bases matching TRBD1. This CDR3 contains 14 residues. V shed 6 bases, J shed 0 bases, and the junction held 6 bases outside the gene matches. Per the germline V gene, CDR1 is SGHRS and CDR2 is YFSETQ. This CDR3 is CASTFDRASYEQYF. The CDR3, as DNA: TGCGCCAGCACCTTCGACAGGGCCTCCTACGAGCAGTACTTC.

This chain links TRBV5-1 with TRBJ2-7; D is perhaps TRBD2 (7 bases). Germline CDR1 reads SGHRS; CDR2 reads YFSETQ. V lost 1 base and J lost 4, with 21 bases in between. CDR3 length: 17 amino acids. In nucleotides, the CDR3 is TGCGCCAGCAGCTTGCCCAAGGGGGGGCGCAGTTCGTACGAGCAGTACTTC. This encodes CASSLPKGGRSSYEQYF.

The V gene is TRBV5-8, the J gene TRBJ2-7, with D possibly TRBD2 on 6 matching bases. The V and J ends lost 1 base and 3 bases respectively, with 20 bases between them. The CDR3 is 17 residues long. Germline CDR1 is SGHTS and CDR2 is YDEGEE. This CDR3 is CASSLKWRVSWLYEQYF. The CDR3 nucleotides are TGTGCCAGCAGCTTGAAATGGAGGGTTTCGTGGCTCTACGAGCAGTACTTC.

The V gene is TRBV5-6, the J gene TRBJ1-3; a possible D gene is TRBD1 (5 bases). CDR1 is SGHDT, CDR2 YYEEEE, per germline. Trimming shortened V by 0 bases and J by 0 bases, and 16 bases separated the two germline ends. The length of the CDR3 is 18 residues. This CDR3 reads CASSLVVSGIYSGNTIYF. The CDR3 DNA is TGTGCCAGCAGCTTGGTGGTTTCAGGGATCTACTCTGGAAACACCATATATTTT.